The 15 T cell receptor beta chains below come from one sample, sequenced in a study of shared clonotypes between healthy human individuals. The method was immunoSEQ multiplex PCR; TCRdb's version includes in-frame clones alone and lacks a portion of them. The sample records a few million clones, about 92% being singletons. The source material was naive CD4+ T cells from PBMCs. Subset meaning: CD45RA+ positively selected. These receptor sequences come from a young man in good health. Some clones in this sample may be carry-over from other donors' samples.

The chain joins TRBV7-2 to TRBJ2-5, with D perhaps TRBD1 (5 bases). Trimming left V 4 bases short and J 1 base short, with 10 bases between. The CDR3 has 14 amino acids. Per the germline V gene, CDR1 is SGHTA and CDR2 is FQGNSA. The CDR3 DNA is TGTGCCAGCAGCTCGACAGCATTCCAAGAGACCCAGTACTTC. Its protein product is CASSSTAFQETQYF.

The gene calls are TRBV5-4 and TRBJ2-7, with 8 bases that match TRBD1. CDR3 length: 15 amino acids. Germline V lookup: CDR1 SGHNT, CDR2 YYREEE (reference sequence). Losses at the gene ends were 6 bases for V and 2 bases for J; bases not matched to a gene: 10. The CDR3 DNA sequence: TGTGCCAGCACCCTTGGAGGGACAGGAACCTACGAGCAGTACTTC. It is translated as CASTLGGTGTYEQYF.

The chain recombines TRBV15 with TRBJ1-1; D remains ambiguous. V lost 8 bases and J 0 bases, leaving 10 bases between the germline ends. The CDR3 has 13 amino acids. The germline gives CDR1 LNHNV, CDR2 YYDKDF (reference sequence). CDR3 amino acids: CATPRGMNTEAFF. CDR3 nucleotide sequence: TGTGCCACCCCACGGGGAATGAACACTGAAGCTTTCTTT.

The chain links TRBV11-2 to TRBJ2-2; 10 positions agree with TRBD2. The germline V gene has CDR1 SGHAT and CDR2 FQNNGV. The CDR3 loop spans 16 amino acids. V dropped 5 bases and J dropped 2; count of bases not matched to a gene: 5. CDR3 residues: CASSPGLAANTGELFF. The CDR3 coding sequence is TGTGCCAGCAGCCCAGGACTAGCGGCTAACACCGGGGAGCTGTTTTTT.

This rearrangement joins TRBV4-1 to TRBJ1-1; D call uncertain. V lost 1 base and J lost 4, with 10 bases in between. The CDR3 covers 14 residues. Germline assignment: CDR1 MGHRA and CDR2 YSYEKL. The CDR3 DNA reads as TGCGCCAGCAGCCAAGGAGGGTCGGCCACTGAAGCTTTCTTT. As protein: CASSQGGSATEAFF.

CDR3 region: CASSFTGTSGTDTQYF. CDR3 nucleotide sequence: TGCGCCAGCAGCTTCACGGGGACTAGCGGTACAGATACGCAGTATTTT. The chain uses TRBV5-1 and TRBJ2-3; 11 bases match TRBD2. Germline V gene lookup returns CDR1 SGHRS and CDR2 YFSETQ. The CDR3 spans 16 residues. Trimming removed 2 bases from V and 3 bases from J; junction bases left unmatched: 5.

The chain is built from TRBV6-6 and TRBJ1-3, with 7 bases matching TRBD1. Germline assignment: CDR1 MNHNY and CDR2 SVGAGI (reference sequence). This CDR3 contains 13 residues. Trimming at V came to 7 bases and at J to 2 bases, leaving 2 bases not matched to a gene. CDR3 nucleotides: TGTGCCAGCAACAGGGGCCCTGGAAACACCATATATTTT. The encoded protein is CASNRGPGNTIYF.

The CDR3 here is CATSRTGPNTEAFF. The CDR3 coding sequence is TGTGCCACCAGCAGGACAGGACCGAACACTGAAGCTTTCTTT. The rearrangement uses TRBV15 and TRBJ1-1, with D maybe TRBD1 (6 bases). CDR1 and CDR2 (germline): LNHNV, YYDKDF (reference sequence). The CDR3 contains 14 residues. Trimming pared 3 bases from V and 1 base from J, leaving 9 bases between.

As to this clone: The same CDR3 is also encoded by other DNA sequences in this sample. This sequence joins TRBV27 and TRBJ1-1, with TRBD1 as a possible D gene (6 bases). This CDR3 contains 15 residues. Between the trimmed V and J ends, which lost 1 base and 1 base, there was a span of 10 bases. CDR1 and CDR2 from the germline V gene are MNHEY and SMNVEV (reference sequence). In DNA form, the CDR3 reads TGTGCCAGCAGTTTATTAGCCAGGGGGAACACTGAAGCTTTCTTT. As protein: CASSLLARGNTEAFF.

This rearrangement joins TRBV6-5 to TRBJ2-7, with D perhaps TRBD2 (6 bases). The V gene lost 7 bases and the J gene lost 7 bases, with 17 bases spanning the gap. Germline CDR1 is MNHEY and CDR2 is SVGAGI. CDR3 length: 13 residues. The DNA of the CDR3 is TGTGCCAGCAATGGTGGGGACTTACGTGAGCAGTACTTC. It specifies CASNGGDLREQYF.

This clone showed up just once. This CDR3 is also generated by other DNA sequences in the sample. CDR3 coding DNA: TGTGCCAGCAGCGTAGGTATAGCCTCCTACGAGCAGTACTTC. Translated: CASSVGIASYEQYF. The chain combines TRBV9 with TRBJ2-7; D is unclear. Germline-derived CDR1 and CDR2 are SGDLS and YYNGEE. The CDR3 spans 14 residues. V was clipped by 0 bases and J by 0 bases, with 7 bases between them.

The rearrangement links TRBV28 to TRBJ2-5; 10 bases line up with TRBD2. Looked up from germline, CDR1 is MDHEN and CDR2 is SYDVKM. With 0 bases clipped from V and 5 bases from J, the junction kept 12 bases outside the gene matches. The CDR3 runs to 18 residues. This CDR3 reads CASSLWVDVAGGKETQYF. The CDR3 DNA follows: TGTGCCAGCAGTTTATGGGTGGACGTAGCGGGAGGCAAGGAGACCCAGTACTTC. Complete variable domain (other parts from reference TRBV28 and TRBJ2-5): DVKVTQSSRYLVKRTGEKVFLECVQDMDHENMFWYRQDPGLGLRLIYFSYDVKMKEKGDIPEGYSVSREKKERFSLILESASTNQTSMYLCASSLWVDVAGGKETQYFGPGTRLLVL.

V usage is TRBV9 and J usage is TRBJ2-5; 8 bases map to TRBD1. The junction had 7 bases not matched to a gene; V was cut back by 4 bases and J by 2 bases. Germline V gives CDR1 SGDLS, CDR2 YYNGEE. The CDR3 sequence is 15 residues long. The DNA of the CDR3 is TGTGCCAGCAGCCTTCAGGGGGCCGGACAAGAGACCCAGTACTTC. It is translated as CASSLQGAGQETQYF.

The genes are TRBV28 and TRBJ2-1; TRBD2 is a possible D gene (6 bases). Germline loops: CDR1 MDHEN, CDR2 SYDVKM. There are 15 residues in the CDR3. V gave up 4 bases and J gave up 2 bases, with 12 bases separating them. CDR3 sequence: CASSSPGAPYNEQFF. The CDR3 nucleotides are TGTGCCAGCAGTTCACCGGGAGCCCCCTACAATGAGCAGTTCTTC.

The genes are TRBV5-6 and TRBJ2-7, with D uncertain. The CDR3 is 14 residues long. Trimming cost V 3 bases and J 1 base, with 11 bases left between them. The germline CDR1 and CDR2 sequences are SGHDT and YYEEEE. The CDR3 loop is CASSSGPNSYEQYF. The CDR3, as DNA: TGTGCCAGCAGCTCAGGACCTAATTCCTACGAGCAGTACTTC.